A selection of T cell receptor beta chains follows, all from one sample in a study of T cell responses to AZD1222 COVID-19 vaccine. Profiling relied on immunoSEQ multiplex PCR, and the TCRdb table lists in-frame clones only, not all of them. The repertoire holds approximately 110,000 clones, roughly 89% seen once, with 4% to 4.5% in the top ten. The sequencing used peripheral blood, collected on day 0 of AZD1222 vaccination. The receptors derive from an adult in good health. The CDR3 runs from the conserved cysteine through the conserved F or W. A D gene is named only where the DNA matches it firmly. A clone size is listed for some rows: how often the clone was seen (once, few, many), or a class if it is expanded.

d_gene | abundance | j_gene | v_gene | CDR3aa | CDR3nt
. | . | TRBJ2-3 | TRBV12-3/TRBV12-4 | CASSFSTDTQYF | TGTGCCAGCAGTTTCAGCACAGATACGCAGTATTTT
. | . | TRBJ1-2 | TRBV27 | CASSLRGRGYGYTF | TGTGCCAGCAGTTTACGCGGGCGGGGCTATGGCTACACCTTC
. | . | TRBJ1-5 | TRBV4-2 | CASSQVDSLNQPQHF | TGTGCCAGCAGCCAAGTCGACAGTCTCAATCAGCCCCAGCATTTT
. | . | TRBJ1-2 | TRBV19 | CASSIGTPDGYTF | TGTGCCAGTAGTATAGGCACTCCCGACGGCTACACCTTC
. | . | TRBJ1-6 | TRBV27 | CASTHLDAKLSPLHF | TGTGCCAGCACCCATCTGGACGCCAAACTTTCACCCCTCCACTTT
. | . | TRBJ2-7 | TRBV12-3/TRBV12-4 | CASSFVAYEQYF | TGTGCCAGCAGTTTTGTGGCCTACGAGCAGTACTTC
TRBD1 | . | TRBJ2-2 | TRBV24-1 | CATSDLTGGNAGELFF | TGTGCCACCAGTGATTTAACAGGGGGCAACGCCGGGGAGCTGTTTTTT
TRBD2 | . | TRBJ2-5 | TRBV4-1 | CASSQDGLAGLEETQYF | TGCGCCAGCAGCCAAGATGGACTAGCGGGGCTAGAAGAGACCCAGTACTTC
. | once | TRBJ1-1 | TRBV12-3/TRBV12-4 | CASSLMENTEAFF | TGTGCCAGCAGTTTAATGGAAAACACTGAAGCTTTCTTT
. | . | TRBJ1-5 | TRBV18 | CASSPAGDQPQHF | TGTGCCAGCTCACCCGCAGGGGATCAGCCCCAGCATTTT
. | . | TRBJ1-5 | TRBV7-2 | CASSLGRNQPQHF | TGTGCCAGCAGCTTAGGTCGCAATCAGCCCCAGCATTTT
TRBD2 | . | TRBJ2-3 | TRBV5-1 | CASSPWTSGTDTQYF | TGCGCCAGCAGCCCTTGGACTAGCGGCACAGATACGCAGTATTTT
. | . | TRBJ2-7 | TRBV27 | CASSFMGPYEQYF | TGTGCCAGCAGTTTTATGGGCCCCTACGAGCAGTACTTC
TRBD1 | . | TRBJ2-7 | TRBV29-1 | CSVAGQGSYEQYF | TGCAGCGTTGCAGGACAGGGGTCCTACGAGCAGTACTTC
. | . | TRBJ2-1 | TRBV27 | CASSLKLPLYNEQFF | TGTGCCAGCAGTTTAAAACTCCCCCTCTACAATGAGCAGTTCTTC
. | . | TRBJ1-4 | TRBV19 | CASSMEGGPGMEKLFF | TGTGCCAGTAGTATGGAAGGAGGGCCCGGCATGGAAAAACTGTTTTTT
. | . | TRBJ1-1 | TRBV4-1 | CASSQDWTVNTEAFF | TGCGCCAGCAGCCAAGATTGGACTGTGAACACTGAAGCTTTCTTT
. | . | TRBJ1-1 | TRBV6-5 | CASSYSQGRKNTEAFF | TGTGCCAGCAGTTACTCTCAGGGCAGAAAAAACACTGAAGCTTTCTTT
TRBD1 | . | TRBJ1-2 | TRBV3-1/TRBV3-2 | CASSQGDRGTGYTF | TGTGCCAGCAGCCAAGGGGACAGGGGTACTGGCTACACCTTC
. | . | TRBJ2-7 | TRBV5-1 | CASSLTDYEQYF | TGCGCCAGCAGCTTGACAGATTACGAGCAGTACTTC
. | once | TRBJ1-1 | TRBV29-1 | CSVEGKGINTEAFF | TGCAGCGTTGAAGGGAAGGGGATCAACACTGAAGCTTTCTTT
. | . | TRBJ2-5 | TRBV5-1 | CASSEVTVQETQYF | TGCGCCAGCAGCGAGGTGACAGTCCAAGAGACCCAGTACTTC
. | . | TRBJ2-3 | TRBV6-4 | CASSDRASTDTQYF | TGTGCCAGCAGTGACAGGGCAAGCACAGATACGCAGTATTTT
. | . | TRBJ2-7 | TRBV2 | CASSPLSSGGYEQYF | TGTGCCAGCAGCCCACTTTCTTCCGGGGGATACGAGCAGTACTTC
. | . | TRBJ1-3 | TRBV3-1/TRBV3-2 | CASSQAARGATGNTIYF | TGTGCCAGCAGCCAAGCGGCGAGGGGTGCGACTGGAAACACCATATATTTT
. | . | TRBJ1-1 | TRBV9 | CASSPHGELNTEAFF | TGTGCCAGCAGCCCCCATGGGGAGCTGAACACTGAAGCTTTCTTT
. | . | TRBJ1-5 | TRBV6-5 | CASRGWGQPQHF | TGTGCCAGCAGGGGGTGGGGTCAGCCCCAGCATTTT
. | . | TRBJ1-3 | TRBV19 | CASMVDSGNTIYF | TGTGCCAGTATGGTCGACTCTGGAAACACCATATATTTT
TRBD1 | . | TRBJ1-2 | TRBV7-9 | CASSLAGTGVYGYTF | TGTGCCAGCAGCTTAGCCGGGACAGGGGTCTATGGCTACACCTTC
. | . | TRBJ1-2 | TRBV14 | CASSYNNYGYTF | TGTGCCAGCAGCTACAATAACTATGGCTACACCTTC
. | once | TRBJ2-3 | TRBV30 | CAWSVNGGATDTQYF | TGTGCCTGGAGTGTAAATGGAGGGGCCACAGATACGCAGTATTTT
. | . | TRBJ1-2 | TRBV4-1 | CASSQALLQLTPIYGYTF | TGCGCCAGCAGCCAAGCGCTACTACAGCTAACGCCGATCTATGGCTACACCTTC
. | . | TRBJ2-3 | TRBV5-4 | CASSLGRLTDTQYF | TGTGCCAGCAGCTTGGGTCGGCTCACAGATACGCAGTATTTT
TRBD1 | . | TRBJ2-7 | TRBV4-1 | CASSPGTGGLYEQYF | TGCGCCAGCAGCCCCGGGACAGGGGGCCTATACGAGCAGTACTTC
. | once | TRBJ2-3 | TRBV10-1 | CASSDRYTQYF | TGCGCCAGCAGTGACCGATATACGCAGTATTTT
. | once | TRBJ2-2 | TRBV5-1 | CASSLSQGNTGELFF | TGCGCCAGCAGCCTATCACAGGGAAACACCGGGGAGCTGTTTTTT
. | few | TRBJ1-6 | TRBV3-1/TRBV3-2 | CASSQAPWVDSRYSPLHF | TGTGCCAGCAGCCAAGCCCCGTGGGTGGACAGTCGATATTCACCCCTCCACTTT
TRBD2 | . | TRBJ2-3 | TRBV19 | CASSIWGGLAGEEDTQYF | TGTGCCAGTAGTATCTGGGGTGGGCTAGCGGGAGAGGAAGATACGCAGTATTTT
. | . | TRBJ1-3 | TRBV4-2 | CASSQGSSGNTIYF | TGTGCCAGCAGCCAAGGGTCCTCTGGAAACACCATATATTTT
TRBD2 | . | TRBJ2-5 | TRBV6-5 | CASRALAGGQETQYF | TGTGCCAGCAGGGCCCTAGCGGGAGGCCAAGAGACCCAGTACTTC
. | . | TRBJ1-4 | TRBV2 | CASSEIQSNEKLFF | TGTGCCAGCAGTGAAATACAGTCTAATGAAAAACTGTTTTTT
. | . | TRBJ1-5 | TRBV28 | CASSLGAGNQPQHF | TGTGCCAGCAGTTTAGGGGCAGGGAATCAGCCCCAGCATTTT
. | . | TRBJ2-7 | TRBV5-4 | CASSLEGSKQYF | TGTGCCAGCAGCTTGGAAGGGTCGAAGCAGTACTTC
. | . | TRBJ1-5 | TRBV28 | CASRQGSQPQHF | TGTGCCAGCAGACAGGGATCTCAGCCCCAGCATTTT
. | . | TRBJ2-6 | TRBV19 | CASRPDSSGANVLTF | TGTGCCAGTAGGCCGGACAGCTCTGGGGCCAACGTCCTGACTTTC
TRBD2 | . | TRBJ2-3 | TRBV7-8 | CASSLSGLAGVNTQYF | TGTGCCAGCAGCTTATCCGGGCTAGCGGGGGTAAATACGCAGTATTTT
. | . | TRBJ1-1 | TRBV18 | CASSPIQDYTEAFF | TGTGCCAGCTCACCAATACAGGACTACACTGAAGCTTTCTTT
. | . | TRBJ2-3 | TRBV18 | CASSAYWGGQDTQYF | TGTGCCAGCTCCGCGTATTGGGGGGGGCAAGATACGCAGTATTTT
. | . | TRBJ1-2 | TRBV2 | CASSESQWDGYTF | TGTGCCAGCAGTGAATCACAGTGGGATGGCTACACCTTC
. | . | TRBJ2-5 | TRBV6-2/TRBV6-3 | CASSWWGAVPRQETQYF | TGTGCCAGCAGTTGGTGGGGGGCCGTGCCGAGACAAGAGACCCAGTACTTC
. | . | TRBJ2-1 | TRBV30 | CAWSVAFTGQFF | TGTGCCTGGAGTGTGGCTTTTACGGGGCAGTTCTTC
TRBD1 | . | TRBJ1-3 | TRBV7-8 | CASSSRPTGGNSGNTIYF | TGTGCCAGCAGCTCAAGACCCACAGGGGGCAACTCTGGAAACACCATATATTTT
. | once | TRBJ1-5 | TRBV7-9 | CASSQTGNQPQHF | TGTGCCAGCAGCCAGACTGGGAATCAGCCCCAGCATTTT
TRBD2 | . | TRBJ2-1 | TRBV2 | CASSLGLAGGSEQFF | TGTGCCAGCAGCCTGGGACTAGCGGGGGGATCTGAGCAGTTCTTC
. | . | TRBJ2-2 | TRBV5-1 | CASGKGWEPGELFF | TGCGCCAGCGGAAAAGGTTGGGAACCCGGGGAGCTGTTTTTT
TRBD1 | . | TRBJ1-6 | TRBV28 | CASSVGDRNNSPLHF | TGTGCCAGCAGTGTGGGGGACAGGAATAATTCACCCCTCCACTTT
. | few | TRBJ1-4 | TRBV12-3/TRBV12-4 | CASTLNYNEKLFF | TGTGCCAGCACCCTTAACTATAATGAAAAACTGTTTTTT
TRBD1 | . | TRBJ1-4 | TRBV5-1 | CASSFKGGGEKLFF | TGCGCCAGCAGCTTTAAGGGAGGGGGCGAAAAACTGTTTTTT
TRBD1 | . | TRBJ1-2 | TRBV3-1/TRBV3-2 | CASSQGTGSGYTF | TGTGCCAGCAGCCAAGGGACAGGGTCCGGCTACACCTTC